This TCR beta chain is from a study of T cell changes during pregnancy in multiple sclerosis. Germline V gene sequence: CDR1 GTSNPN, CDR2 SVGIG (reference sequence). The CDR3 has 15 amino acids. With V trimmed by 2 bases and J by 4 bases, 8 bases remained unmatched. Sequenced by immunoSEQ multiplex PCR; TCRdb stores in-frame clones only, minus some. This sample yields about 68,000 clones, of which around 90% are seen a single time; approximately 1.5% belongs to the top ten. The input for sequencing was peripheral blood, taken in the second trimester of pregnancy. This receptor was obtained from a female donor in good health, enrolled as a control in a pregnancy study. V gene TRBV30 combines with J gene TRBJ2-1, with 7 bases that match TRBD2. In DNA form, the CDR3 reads TGTGCCTGGAGTCATCCAGCGGGAAAATACAATGAGCAGTTCTTC. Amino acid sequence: CAWSHPAGKYNEQFF.